This is a list of T cell receptor beta chains from one sample in a study of T-cell reconstitution after alpha-beta-depleted transplantation in children. From the PCR reads, TCRdb called clonotypes with MiXCR, one entry per CDR3 protein. The profile shows 85,000 to 120,000 distinct CDR3 sequences, about 5.6% of them singletons. This sample comprised PBMCs, mostly from graft donor cells, obtained 60 days after TCRalphabeta/CD19-depleted stem cell transplant. All receptors come from a female patient aged 2 to 10 who had a stem cell transplant for Fanconi anemia, so the T cells may come from the graft donor. Both conserved end residues are part of each CDR3. Each record gives: clone size, V gene, D gene, J gene, CDR3 protein, CDR3 DNA. A D gene is named only where the DNA matches it firmly. Part of the rows lack a size; the others show once, few, many or a class for expanded clones.

many	TRBV7-9	.	TRBJ2-7	CASSSHFYEQYF	TGTGCCAGCAGCTCACATTTCTACGAGCAGTACTTC
many	TRBV12-3/TRBV12-4	TRBD1	TRBJ1-6	CASRSDSGGPNSPLHF	TGTGCCAGCAGATCCGACTCAGGGGGGCCCAATTCACCCCTCCACTTT
.	TRBV5-1	.	TRBJ1-1	CASSLNGGAGTYTEAFF	TGCGCCAGCAGCTTGAATGGAGGAGCGGGGACCTACACTGAAGCTTTCTTT
few	TRBV5-6	.	TRBJ1-2	CASSLGAGIYGYTF	TGTGCCAGCAGCTTGGGTGCAGGGATCTATGGCTACACCTTC
many	TRBV7-9	.	TRBJ2-7	CASSQDGGPYEQYF	TGTGCCAGCAGCCAAGACGGGGGGCCCTACGAGCAGTACTTC
few	TRBV7-9	.	TRBJ2-7	CASSLAERSGFDYEQYF	TGTGCCAGCAGCTTAGCCGAAAGGAGCGGATTCGACTACGAGCAGTACTTC
many	TRBV20-1	TRBD2	TRBJ2-1	CSALSGSYNEQFF	TGCAGTGCCCTTAGCGGGTCCTACAATGAGCAGTTCTTC
many	TRBV11-2	TRBD2	TRBJ2-7	CASSSLAGGPYEQYF	TGTGCCAGCAGTTCATTAGCGGGGGGCCCCTACGAGCAGTACTTC
many	TRBV9	.	TRBJ2-1	CASSVRAGYNEQFF	TGTGCCAGCAGCGTGCGGGCAGGCTACAATGAGCAGTTCTTC
many	TRBV5-1	.	TRBJ2-3	CASSLGATSDTQYF	TGCGCCAGCAGCTTGGGAGCGACATCAGATACGCAGTATTTT
.	TRBV7-6	TRBD2	TRBJ2-1	CASSLPNEAGGLEYEQFF	TGTGCCAGCAGCTTACCAAATGAAGCGGGAGGTTTAGAGTATGAGCAGTTCTTC
many	TRBV27	.	TRBJ2-1	CASSFGAYSYNEQFF	TGTGCCAGCAGTTTTGGGGCATACTCCTACAATGAGCAGTTCTTC
many	TRBV2	TRBD1	TRBJ2-1	CASSSRDRGSEQFF	TGTGCCAGCAGTTCCCGGGACAGGGGGTCCGAGCAGTTCTTC
many	TRBV19	.	TRBJ1-1	CASSGPAGGNTEAFF	TGTGCCAGTAGTGGGCCCGCGGGCGGCAACACTGAAGCTTTCTTT
many	TRBV10-3	TRBD2	TRBJ2-1	CAISGLAGGSRTYNEQFF	TGTGCCATCTCCGGACTAGCGGGGGGCTCGCGTACCTACAATGAGCAGTTCTTC
.	TRBV6-5	.	TRBJ2-5	CASSYRLQETQYF	TGTGCCAGCAGTTACCGCCTTCAAGAGACCCAGTACTTC
many	TRBV28	.	TRBJ1-5	CASSSSGPFQPQHF	TGTGCCAGCAGTTCCTCAGGGCCTTTTCAGCCCCAGCATTTT
.	TRBV6-5	.	TRBJ1-1	CASSYSPMNTEAFF	TGTGCCAGCAGTTACTCCCCGATGAACACTGAAGCTTTCTTT
many	TRBV7-2	.	TRBJ2-5	CASSLGLGRGTQYF	TGTGCCAGCAGCTTGGGCCTAGGAAGGGGGACCCAGTACTTC
.	TRBV6-5	TRBD2	TRBJ2-3	CASSSLAGGQNTDTQYF	TGTGCCAGCAGTTCACTAGCGGGAGGGCAAAACACAGATACGCAGTATTTT
few	TRBV18	.	TRBJ2-7	CASSRTNRVYEQYF	TGTGCCAGCTCACGAACGAACAGGGTCTACGAGCAGTACTTC
few	TRBV5-1	.	TRBJ2-4	CASSLAPGAKNIQYF	TGCGCCAGCAGCTTGGCACCGGGCGCCAAAAACATTCAGTACTTC
many	TRBV4-1	.	TRBJ2-3	CASSQDGRNTQYF	TGCGCCAGCAGCCAAGACGGACGGAATACGCAGTATTTT
many	TRBV12-3/TRBV12-4	TRBD2	TRBJ2-2	CASSSGLAQNTGELFF	TGTGCCAGCAGTTCGGGACTAGCCCAGAACACCGGGGAGCTGTTTTTT
many	TRBV20-1	.	TRBJ2-1	CSASRGALYNEQFF	TGCAGTGCTAGTCGCGGGGCACTATACAATGAGCAGTTCTTC
many	TRBV6-4	TRBD2	TRBJ2-1	CASSDWLAGGNEQFF	TGTGCCAGCAGTGACTGGCTAGCGGGAGGGAATGAGCAGTTCTTC
.	TRBV5-1	.	TRBJ2-5	CASSCTSRGGREMKETQYF	TGCGCCAGCAGCTGCACAAGTAGGGGCGGGCGGGAAATGAAAGAGACCCAGTACTTC
many	TRBV7-3	TRBD2	TRBJ2-1	CASSLRGLAGGLYNEQFF	TGTGCCAGCAGCTTAAGGGGCCTAGCGGGGGGACTTTACAATGAGCAGTTCTTC
many	TRBV6-5	.	TRBJ2-3	CASSSWESGTDTQYF	TGTGCCAGCAGTTCCTGGGAGTCAGGCACAGATACGCAGTATTTT
many	TRBV12-3/TRBV12-4	TRBD2	TRBJ2-3	CASSLGLAGGPDTQYF	TGTGCCAGCAGTTTAGGGCTAGCGGGGGGGCCGGATACGCAGTATTTT
.	TRBV11-1	TRBD1	TRBJ2-6	CASSFVGTGGVGANVLTF	TGTGCCAGCAGCTTTGTTGGGACAGGGGGCGTTGGGGCCAACGTCCTGACTTTC
.	TRBV2	.	TRBJ2-1	CASEGQIQFF	TGTGCCAGCGAAGGACAGATTCAGTTCTTC
.	TRBV7-9	.	TRBJ2-1	CASSLVVAGQFF	TGTGCCAGCAGCTTAGTCGTAGCAGGACAGTTCTTC
many	TRBV2	.	TRBJ2-1	CASSTKRARYNEQFF	TGTGCCAGCAGTACTAAGCGGGCGCGCTACAATGAGCAGTTCTTC
.	TRBV5-1	.	TRBJ2-7	CASSQTRSGGRNEQYF	TGCGCCAGCAGCCAGACTCGGTCCGGAGGGCGGAACGAGCAGTACTTC
.	TRBV29-1	.	TRBJ1-1	CSSRTELTEAFF	TGCAGCTCAAGGACGGAGCTCACTGAAGCTTTCTTT
.	TRBV25-1	.	TRBJ1-5	CASSEGFSNQPQHF	TGTGCCAGCAGTGAGGGATTTAGCAATCAGCCCCAGCATTTT
many	TRBV18	.	TRBJ1-1	CASSTIAGVMNTEAFF	TGTGCCAGCTCAACGATCGCGGGGGTAATGAACACTGAAGCTTTCTTT
many	TRBV18	.	TRBJ2-5	CASSQTQETQYF	TGTGCCAGCTCACAAACTCAAGAGACCCAGTACTTC
many	TRBV7-3	.	TRBJ1-2	CASSLTGMGHGYTF	TGTGCCAGCAGCTTAACGGGCATGGGGCATGGCTACACCTTC
many	TRBV7-3	.	TRBJ2-1	CASSPFFGTRGNNEQFF	TGTGCCAGCTCCCCGTTTTTCGGGACCCGGGGAAACAATGAGCAGTTCTTC
many	TRBV12-3/TRBV12-4	TRBD1	TRBJ2-7	CASSYTGAYEQYF	TGTGCCAGCAGTTATACAGGGGCGTACGAGCAGTACTTC
few	TRBV7-3	.	TRBJ2-2	CASSLYGPANTGELFF	TGTGCCAGCAGCTTATATGGGCCAGCGAACACCGGGGAGCTGTTTTTT
few	TRBV5-1	.	TRBJ2-5	CASGPRGTQYF	TGCGCCAGCGGCCCACGGGGGACCCAGTACTTC
few	TRBV5-1	TRBD2	TRBJ2-1	CASTNLAGGTYNEQFF	TGCGCCAGCACCAATCTAGCGGGAGGAACCTACAATGAGCAGTTCTTC
.	TRBV5-6	.	TRBJ2-3	CASSLSLAVGTDTQYF	TGTGCCAGCAGCTTGAGTCTAGCCGTGGGCACAGATACGCAGTATTTT
many	TRBV6-2/TRBV6-3	TRBD1	TRBJ1-3	CASSYARQGSGNTIYF	TGTGCCAGCAGTTACGCTCGACAGGGATCTGGAAACACCATATATTTT
many	TRBV7-7	.	TRBJ2-2	CASSLAAQSGGGELFF	TGTGCCAGCAGCTTAGCGGCCCAATCCGGTGGCGGGGAGCTGTTTTTT
many	TRBV2	.	TRBJ2-3	CASSLSGSRTDTQYF	TGTGCCAGCAGCCTATCGGGGAGCCGGACAGATACGCAGTATTTT
.	TRBV1	.	TRBJ2-7	CTSRRDRGWNEQYF	TGTACCAGCAGGAGGGACAGGGGGTGGAACGAGCAGTACTTC
few	TRBV9	.	TRBJ2-4	CASSKRLTENIQYF	TGTGCCAGCAGCAAAAGACTCACCGAAAACATTCAGTACTTC
many	TRBV12-3/TRBV12-4	.	TRBJ2-5	CASSLARITRRETQYF	TGTGCCAGCAGTTTAGCGCGGATCACTAGAAGGGAGACCCAGTACTTC
many	TRBV12-3/TRBV12-4	TRBD2	TRBJ2-5	CASRALAGIETQYF	TGTGCCAGCAGGGCGCTAGCGGGGATAGAGACCCAGTACTTC
many	TRBV12-3/TRBV12-4	.	TRBJ1-2	CASSLAGHLNYGYTF	TGTGCCAGCAGTTTAGCCGGACATCTCAACTATGGCTACACCTTC